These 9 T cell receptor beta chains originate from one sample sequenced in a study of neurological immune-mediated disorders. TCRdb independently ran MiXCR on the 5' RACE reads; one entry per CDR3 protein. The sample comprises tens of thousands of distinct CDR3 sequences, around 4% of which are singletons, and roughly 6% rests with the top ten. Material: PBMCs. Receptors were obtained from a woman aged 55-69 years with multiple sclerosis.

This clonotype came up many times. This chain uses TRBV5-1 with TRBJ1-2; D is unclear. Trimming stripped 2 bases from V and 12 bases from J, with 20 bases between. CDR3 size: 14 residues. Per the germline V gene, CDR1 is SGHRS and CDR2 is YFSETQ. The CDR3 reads CASSFAGSRPGHTF. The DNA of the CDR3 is TGCGCCAGCAGCTTTGCAGGCTCTAGACCCGGACACACCTTC.

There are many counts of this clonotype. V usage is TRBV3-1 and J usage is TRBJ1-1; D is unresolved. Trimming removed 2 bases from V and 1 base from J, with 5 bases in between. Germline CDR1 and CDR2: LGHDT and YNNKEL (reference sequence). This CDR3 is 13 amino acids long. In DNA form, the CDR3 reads TGTGCCAGCAGCCAATACAGGAACACTGAAGCTTTCTTT. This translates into CASSQYRNTEAFF.

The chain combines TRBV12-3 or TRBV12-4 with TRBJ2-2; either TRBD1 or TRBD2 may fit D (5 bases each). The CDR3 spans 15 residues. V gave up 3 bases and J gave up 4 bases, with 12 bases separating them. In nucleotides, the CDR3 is TGTGCCAGCAGTTTTCTCGGGGCGGGCACCGGGGAGCTGTTTTTT. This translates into CASSFLGAGTGELFF.

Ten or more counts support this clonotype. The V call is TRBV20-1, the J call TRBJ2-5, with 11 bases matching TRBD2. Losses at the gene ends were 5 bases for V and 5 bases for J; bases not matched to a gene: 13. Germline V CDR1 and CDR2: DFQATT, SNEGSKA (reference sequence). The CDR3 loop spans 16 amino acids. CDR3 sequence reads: CSAGAGTSGAGETQYF. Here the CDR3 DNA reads TGCAGTGCTGGGGCCGGGACTAGCGGAGCGGGGGAGACCCAGTACTTC.

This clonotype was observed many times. CDR3 coding DNA: TGTGCCAGCAGTCACGGGTGGCAGGCCTATGGCTACACCTTC. The encoded protein is CASSHGWQAYGYTF. The chain links TRBV12-3 or TRBV12-4 to TRBJ1-2; D is undetermined. The CDR3 sequence is 14 residues long. Trimming removed 5 bases from V and 4 bases from J, with 14 bases in between.

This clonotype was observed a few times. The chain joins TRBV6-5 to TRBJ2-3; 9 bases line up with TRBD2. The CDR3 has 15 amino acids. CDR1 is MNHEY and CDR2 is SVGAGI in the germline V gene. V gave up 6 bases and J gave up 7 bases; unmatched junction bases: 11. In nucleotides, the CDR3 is TGTGCCAGCAGACCTTGGCGCGGGGGGGCGAATACGCAGTATTTT. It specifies CASRPWRGGANTQYF.

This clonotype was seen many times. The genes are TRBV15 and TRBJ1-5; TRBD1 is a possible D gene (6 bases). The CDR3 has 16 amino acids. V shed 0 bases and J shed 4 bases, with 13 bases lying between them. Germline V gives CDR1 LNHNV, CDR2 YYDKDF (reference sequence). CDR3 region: CATSRDGGAQNQPQHF. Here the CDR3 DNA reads TGTGCCACCAGCAGAGATGGGGGGGCTCAGAATCAGCCCCAGCATTTT.

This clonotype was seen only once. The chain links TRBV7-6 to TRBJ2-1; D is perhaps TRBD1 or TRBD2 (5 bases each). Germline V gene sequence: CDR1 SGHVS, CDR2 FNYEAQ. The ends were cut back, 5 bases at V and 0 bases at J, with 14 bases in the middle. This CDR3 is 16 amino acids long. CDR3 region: CASSAGTVSSYNEQFF. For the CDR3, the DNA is TGTGCCAGCAGCGCTGGGACGGTGAGCTCCTACAATGAGCAGTTCTTC.

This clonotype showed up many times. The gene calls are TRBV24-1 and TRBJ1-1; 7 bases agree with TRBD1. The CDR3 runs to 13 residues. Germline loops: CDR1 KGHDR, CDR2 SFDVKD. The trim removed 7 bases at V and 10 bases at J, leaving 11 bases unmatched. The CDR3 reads CATRGTEPLGAFF. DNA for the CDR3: TGTGCCACCAGGGGGACAGAACCACTTGGAGCTTTCTTT.